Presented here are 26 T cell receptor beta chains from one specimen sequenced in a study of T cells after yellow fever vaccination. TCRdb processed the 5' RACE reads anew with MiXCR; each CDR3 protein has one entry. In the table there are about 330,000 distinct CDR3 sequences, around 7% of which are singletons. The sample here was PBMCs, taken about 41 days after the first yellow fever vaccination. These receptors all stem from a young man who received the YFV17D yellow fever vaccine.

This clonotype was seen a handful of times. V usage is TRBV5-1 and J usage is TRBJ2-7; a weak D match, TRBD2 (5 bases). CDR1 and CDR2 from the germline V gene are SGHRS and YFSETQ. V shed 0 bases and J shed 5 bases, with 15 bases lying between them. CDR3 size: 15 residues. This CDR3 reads CASSLAAGVPDEQYF. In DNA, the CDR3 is TGCGCCAGCAGCTTGGCCGCGGGCGTCCCGGACGAGCAGTACTTC. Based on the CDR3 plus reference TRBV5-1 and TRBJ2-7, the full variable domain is KAGVTQTPRYLIKTRGQQVTLSCSPISGHRSVSWYQQTPGQGLQFLFEYFSETQRNKGNFPGRFSGRQFSNSRSEMNVSTLELGDSALYLCASSLAAGVPDEQYFGPGTRLTVT.

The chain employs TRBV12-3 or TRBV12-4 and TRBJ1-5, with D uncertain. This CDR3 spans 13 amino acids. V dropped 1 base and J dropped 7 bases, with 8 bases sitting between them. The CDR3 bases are TGTGCCAGCAGTTTAGTGGGGTCCCAGCCCCAGCATTTT. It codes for CASSLVGSQPQHF.

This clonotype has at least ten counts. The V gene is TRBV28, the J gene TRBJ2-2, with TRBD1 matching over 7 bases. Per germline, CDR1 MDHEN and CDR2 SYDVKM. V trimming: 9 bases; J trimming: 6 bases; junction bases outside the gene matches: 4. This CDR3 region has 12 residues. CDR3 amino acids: CARTGTAGELFF. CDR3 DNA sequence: TGTGCCAGGACAGGGACGGCCGGGGAGCTGTTTTTT.

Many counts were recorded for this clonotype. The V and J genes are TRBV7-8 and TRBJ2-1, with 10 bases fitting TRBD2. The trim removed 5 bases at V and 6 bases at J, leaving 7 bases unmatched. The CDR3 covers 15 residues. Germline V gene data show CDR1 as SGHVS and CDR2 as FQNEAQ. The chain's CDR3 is CASSPLAGEFNEQFF. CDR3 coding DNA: TGTGCCAGCAGCCCCCTAGCGGGGGAATTCAATGAGCAGTTCTTC.

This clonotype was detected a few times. CDR3 in DNA: TGCGCCAGCAGCTTGGCCGCGGGGGGGCCCTACAATGAGCAGTTCTTC. This sequence encodes CASSLAAGGPYNEQFF. J is TRBJ2-1 and V is TRBV5-1, with 9 bases identical to TRBD2. The CDR3 totals 16 residues. Germline-derived CDR1 and CDR2 are SGHRS and YFSETQ. The trim removed 0 bases at V and 2 bases at J, leaving 3 bases unmatched.

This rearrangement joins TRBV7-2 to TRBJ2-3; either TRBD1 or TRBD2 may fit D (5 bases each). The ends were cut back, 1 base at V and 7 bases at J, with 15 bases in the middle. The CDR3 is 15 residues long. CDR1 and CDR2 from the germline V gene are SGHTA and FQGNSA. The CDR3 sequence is CASSLGGTEWNTQYF. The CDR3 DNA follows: TGTGCCAGCAGCTTAGGGGGGACCGAATGGAATACGCAGTATTTT.

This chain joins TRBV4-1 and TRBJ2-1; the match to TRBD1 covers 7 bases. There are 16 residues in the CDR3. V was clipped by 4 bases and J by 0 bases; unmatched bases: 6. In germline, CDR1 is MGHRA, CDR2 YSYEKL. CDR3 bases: TGCGCCAGCAGCCCCGGACAGGTTAGCTCCTACAATGAGCAGTTCTTC. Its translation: CASSPGQVSSYNEQFF.

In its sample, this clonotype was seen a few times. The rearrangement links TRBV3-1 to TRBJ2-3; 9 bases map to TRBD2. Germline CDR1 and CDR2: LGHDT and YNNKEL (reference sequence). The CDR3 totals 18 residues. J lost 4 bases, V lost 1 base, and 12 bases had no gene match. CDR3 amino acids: CASSQVPGTSPTPDTQYF. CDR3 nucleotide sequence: TGTGCCAGCAGCCAAGTCCCCGGGACTAGCCCTACTCCAGATACGCAGTATTTT.

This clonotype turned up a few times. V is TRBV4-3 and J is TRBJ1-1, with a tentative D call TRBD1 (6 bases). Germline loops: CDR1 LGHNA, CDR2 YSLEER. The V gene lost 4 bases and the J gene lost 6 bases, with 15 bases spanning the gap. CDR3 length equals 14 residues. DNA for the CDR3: TGCGCCAGCAGCCGAGATACAGGGTTCTCTGAAGCTTTCTTT. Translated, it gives CASSRDTGFSEAFF.

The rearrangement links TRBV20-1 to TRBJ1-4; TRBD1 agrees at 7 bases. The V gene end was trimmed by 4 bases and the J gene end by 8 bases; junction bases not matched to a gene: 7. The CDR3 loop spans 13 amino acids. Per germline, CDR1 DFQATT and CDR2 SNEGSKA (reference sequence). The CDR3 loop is CSATTGWGEKLFF. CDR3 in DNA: TGCAGTGCTACGACAGGGTGGGGCGAAAAACTGTTTTTT.

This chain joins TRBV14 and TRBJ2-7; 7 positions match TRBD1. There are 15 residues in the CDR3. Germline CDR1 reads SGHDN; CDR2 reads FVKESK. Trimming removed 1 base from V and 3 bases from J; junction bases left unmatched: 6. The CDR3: CASSQVRGPIYEQYF. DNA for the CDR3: TGTGCCAGCAGCCAAGTAAGGGGGCCGATCTACGAGCAGTACTTC.

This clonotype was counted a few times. This CDR3 reads CASSLDGVVAETQYF. In DNA form, the CDR3 reads TGTGCCAGCAGCTTAGATGGGGTTGTTGCGGAGACCCAGTACTTC. This chain connects TRBV7-2 to TRBJ2-5; D not certain. This CDR3 has 15 residues. The germline V and J ends were trimmed by 1 base and 5 bases, with 14 bases remaining between them. In germline, CDR1 is SGHTA, CDR2 FQGNSA.

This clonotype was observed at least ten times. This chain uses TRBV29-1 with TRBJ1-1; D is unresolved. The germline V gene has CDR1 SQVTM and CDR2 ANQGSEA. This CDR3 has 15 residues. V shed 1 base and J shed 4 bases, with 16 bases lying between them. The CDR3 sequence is CSVEVRRGWATEAFF. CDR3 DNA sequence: TGCAGCGTTGAAGTTAGGCGGGGATGGGCCACTGAAGCTTTCTTT.

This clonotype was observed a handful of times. In DNA form, the CDR3 reads TGCAGTGCTTATGGACAGGGACCAGAAAAACTGTTTTTT. Residues: CSAYGQGPEKLFF. The chain has TRBV20-1 and TRBJ1-4; TRBD1 aligns across 8 bases. The CDR3 runs 13 residues. After removal of 5 bases from V and 8 bases from J, the junction contained 7 bases not matched to a gene. Germline V CDR1 and CDR2: DFQATT, SNEGSKA (reference sequence).

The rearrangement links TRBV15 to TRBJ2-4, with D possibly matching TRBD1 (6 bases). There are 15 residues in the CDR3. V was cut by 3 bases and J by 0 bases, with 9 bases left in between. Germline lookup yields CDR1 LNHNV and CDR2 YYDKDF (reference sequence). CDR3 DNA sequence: TGTGCCACCAGCAGCGACAGGACAGCCAAAAACATTCAGTACTTC. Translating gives CATSSDRTAKNIQYF.

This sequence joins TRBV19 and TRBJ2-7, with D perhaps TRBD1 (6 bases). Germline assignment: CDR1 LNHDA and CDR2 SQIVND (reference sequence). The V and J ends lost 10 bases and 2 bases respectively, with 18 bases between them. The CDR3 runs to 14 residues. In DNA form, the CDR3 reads TGTGCCACCCAGGGGCGAGAGACAACCTACGAGCAGTACTTC. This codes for CATQGRETTYEQYF.

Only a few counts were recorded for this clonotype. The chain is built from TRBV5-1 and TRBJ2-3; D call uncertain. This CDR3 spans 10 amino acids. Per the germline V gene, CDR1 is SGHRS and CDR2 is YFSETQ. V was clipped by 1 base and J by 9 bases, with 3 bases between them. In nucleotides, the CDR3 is TGCGCCAGCAGCTTGAGGACGCAGTATTTT. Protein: CASSLRTQYF.

The CDR3 DNA reads as TGTGCCAGCGAGCCGGAGACGGGAGAGACCCAGTACTTC. Protein sequence: CASEPETGETQYF. This rearrangement joins TRBV5-4 to TRBJ2-5; D is ambiguous. The CDR3 runs 13 residues. V was clipped by 7 bases and J by 4 bases, with 14 bases between them. CDR1 is SGHNT, CDR2 YYREEE, per germline (reference sequence).

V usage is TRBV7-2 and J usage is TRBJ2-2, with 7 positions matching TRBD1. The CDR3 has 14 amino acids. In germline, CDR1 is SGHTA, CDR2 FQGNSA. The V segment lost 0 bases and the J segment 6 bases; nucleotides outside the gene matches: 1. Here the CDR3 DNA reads TGTGCCAGCAGCTTAGCGACAGGGCCCGGGGAGCTGTTTTTT. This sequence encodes CASSLATGPGELFF.

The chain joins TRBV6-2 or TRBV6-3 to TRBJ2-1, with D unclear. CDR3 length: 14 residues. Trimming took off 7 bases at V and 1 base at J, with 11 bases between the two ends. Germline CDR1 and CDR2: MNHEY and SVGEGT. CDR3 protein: CASTRWASYNEQFF. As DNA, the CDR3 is TGTGCCAGCACTCGGTGGGCTTCCTACAATGAGCAGTTCTTC.

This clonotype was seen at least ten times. The CDR3 DNA sequence: TGTGCCAGCAGTCTTCTCACAGATACGCAGTATTTT. It specifies CASSLLTDTQYF. V and J are TRBV6-2 or TRBV6-3 and TRBJ2-3; D is ambiguous. This CDR3 comprises 12 residues. Deletions cut 5 bases from V and 2 bases from J, with 5 bases between. Germline V gene lookup returns CDR1 MNHEY and CDR2 SVGEGT.

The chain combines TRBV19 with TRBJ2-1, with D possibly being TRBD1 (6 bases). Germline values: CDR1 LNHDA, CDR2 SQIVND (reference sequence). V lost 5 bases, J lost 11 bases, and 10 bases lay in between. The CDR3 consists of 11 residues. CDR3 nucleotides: TGTGCCAGTAGTTGGGGGACACAGCAGTTCTTC. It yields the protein CASSWGTQQFF. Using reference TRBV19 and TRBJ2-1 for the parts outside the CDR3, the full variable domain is DGGITQSPKYLFRKEGQNVTLSCEQNLNHDAMYWYRQDPGQGLRLIYYSQIVNDFQKGDIAEGYSVSREKKESFPLTVTSAQKNPTAFYLCASSWGTQQFFGPGTRLTVL.

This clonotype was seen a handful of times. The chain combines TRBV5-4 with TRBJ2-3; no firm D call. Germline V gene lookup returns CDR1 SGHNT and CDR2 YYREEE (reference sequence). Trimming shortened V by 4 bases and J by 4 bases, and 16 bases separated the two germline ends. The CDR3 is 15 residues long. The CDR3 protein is CASSDPRSGADTQYF. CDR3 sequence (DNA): TGTGCCAGCAGCGACCCAAGATCTGGGGCAGATACGCAGTATTTT.

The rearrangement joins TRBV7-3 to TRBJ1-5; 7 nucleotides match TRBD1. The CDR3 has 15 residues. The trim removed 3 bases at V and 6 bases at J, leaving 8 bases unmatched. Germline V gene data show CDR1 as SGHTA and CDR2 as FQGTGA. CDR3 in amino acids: CASSFNHRGGQPQHF. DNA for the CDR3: TGTGCCAGCAGCTTCAACCACAGGGGAGGTCAGCCCCAGCATTTT.

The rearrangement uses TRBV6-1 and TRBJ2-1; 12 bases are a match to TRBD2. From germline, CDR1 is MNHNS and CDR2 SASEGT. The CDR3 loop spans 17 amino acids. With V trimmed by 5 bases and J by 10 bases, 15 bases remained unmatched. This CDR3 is CASSPQIASGGAREQFF. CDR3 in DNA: TGTGCCAGCAGTCCGCAGATTGCTAGCGGGGGGGCCAGGGAGCAGTTCTTC.

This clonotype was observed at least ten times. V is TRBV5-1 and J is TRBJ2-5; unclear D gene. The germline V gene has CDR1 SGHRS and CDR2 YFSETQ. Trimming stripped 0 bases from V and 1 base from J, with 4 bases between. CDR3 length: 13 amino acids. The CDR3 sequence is CASSLGGQETQYF. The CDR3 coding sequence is TGCGCCAGCAGCTTGGGGGGCCAAGAGACCCAGTACTTC. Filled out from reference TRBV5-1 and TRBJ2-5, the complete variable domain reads KAGVTQTPRYLIKTRGQQVTLSCSPISGHRSVSWYQQTPGQGLQFLFEYFSETQRNKGNFPGRFSGRQFSNSRSEMNVSTLELGDSALYLCASSLGGQETQYFGPGTRLLVL.